This is a list of T cell receptor beta chains from one sample in a study of T-cell memory formation after mild COVID-19. Each CDR3 protein is one row after TCRdb ran MiXCR on the 5' RACE reads. The sample holds 250,000 to 300,000 distinct CDR3 sequences; around 8% are singletons and the top ten take approximately 22%. Material: PBMCs or a T cell subset sorted from them (not recorded which). The receptors originated from a man aged 18 to 30 who had mild COVID-19 (a few samples of this study predate the infection). Cell type and time point are not known. CDR3s include the opening cysteine and the closing phenylalanine or tryptophan. Each record gives: V gene, clone size, J gene, D gene, CDR3 DNA, CDR3 protein. A D gene is named only where the DNA matches it firmly. For some rows the clone size is stated as once, few or many, or as a class when expanded; others skip it.

v_call: TRBV4-2
clone_size: many
j_call: TRBJ2-1
d_call: .
cdr3_nt: TGTGCCAGCAGCCAAGAAGGGAGGTCCCACAATGAGCAGTTCTTC
cdr3_aa: CASSQEGRSHNEQFF

v_call: TRBV12-5
clone_size: many
j_call: TRBJ2-1
d_call: TRBD1
cdr3_nt: TGTGCTAGTGGAGAAGCGACAGGGGTTAATGAGCAGTTCTTC
cdr3_aa: CASGEATGVNEQFF

v_call: TRBV29-1
clone_size: few
j_call: TRBJ2-3
d_call: .
cdr3_nt: TGCAGCGTTGAGGTGGGCCAGGGCGCGGATACGCAGTATTTT
cdr3_aa: CSVEVGQGADTQYF

v_call: TRBV5-1
clone_size: .
j_call: TRBJ2-4
d_call: .
cdr3_nt: TGCGCCAGCAGCTTGGGACTCCAAAACATTCAGTACTTC
cdr3_aa: CASSLGLQNIQYF

v_call: TRBV4-3
clone_size: .
j_call: TRBJ1-2
d_call: .
cdr3_nt: TGCGCCAGCAGCCAGGCTCGGTCGGGGCCATGGGGCTACACCTTC
cdr3_aa: CASSQARSGPWGYTF

v_call: TRBV6-1
clone_size: many
j_call: TRBJ1-3
d_call: .
cdr3_nt: TGTGCCAGCAGTGAAGGGCATCTCGGGACTGGAAACACCATATATTTT
cdr3_aa: CASSEGHLGTGNTIYF

v_call: TRBV7-2
clone_size: .
j_call: TRBJ1-5
d_call: .
cdr3_nt: TGTGCCAGCAGCTTATCAAATAGCAATCAGCCCCAGCATTTT
cdr3_aa: CASSLSNSNQPQHF

v_call: TRBV9
clone_size: .
j_call: TRBJ2-5
d_call: TRBD1
cdr3_nt: TGTGCCAGCAGCGTTGGTAGGGGGCCAGAGACCCAGTACTTC
cdr3_aa: CASSVGRGPETQYF

v_call: TRBV5-1
clone_size: few
j_call: TRBJ1-1
d_call: .
cdr3_nt: TGCGCCAGCAGCTCCAGGGGAGTCGCTGAAGCTTTCTTT
cdr3_aa: CASSSRGVAEAFF

v_call: TRBV7-2
clone_size: few
j_call: TRBJ2-3
d_call: .
cdr3_nt: TGTGCCAGCAGCTTAGGAGGGGGGGGGCCCCGGACTAGGCAGTATTTT
cdr3_aa: CASSLGGGGPRTRQYF

v_call: TRBV28
clone_size: .
j_call: TRBJ2-1
d_call: TRBD1
cdr3_nt: TGTGCCAGCAGTTTGGGACAGCTCAATGAGCAGTTCTTC
cdr3_aa: CASSLGQLNEQFF

v_call: TRBV12-3/TRBV12-4
clone_size: few
j_call: TRBJ1-5
d_call: .
cdr3_nt: TGTGCCAGCAGTTTTATGGGACAAAAGAATCAGCCCCAGCATTTT
cdr3_aa: CASSFMGQKNQPQHF

v_call: TRBV2
clone_size: .
j_call: TRBJ2-5
d_call: .
cdr3_nt: TGTGCCAGGGGACTCGCCTTAGGGACCCAGTACTTC
cdr3_aa: CARGLALGTQYF

v_call: TRBV6-2/TRBV6-3
clone_size: many
j_call: TRBJ2-2
d_call: .
cdr3_nt: TGTGCCAGCAGTACAGGACAGTTGAACACCGGGGAGCTGTTTTTT
cdr3_aa: CASSTGQLNTGELFF

v_call: TRBV29-1
clone_size: .
j_call: TRBJ1-2
d_call: TRBD1
cdr3_nt: TGCAGCGGACTGACAGGGGGCACCTATGGCTACACCTTC
cdr3_aa: CSGLTGGTYGYTF

v_call: TRBV7-6
clone_size: few
j_call: TRBJ2-5
d_call: .
cdr3_nt: TGTGCCAGCAGCTTAGGGGTCCTACAAGAGACCCAGTACTTC
cdr3_aa: CASSLGVLQETQYF